This T cell receptor beta chain was recorded in a study of blood T cells in healthy people across ages. Findings of the study overall: Diversity was higher, and naive CD4+ cells more numerous, in long-lived donors than in aged donors. The donors' CMV status was not determined, possibly confounding changes in expanded clonotypes. PBMCs that were unsorted prevented a conclusive naive versus antigen-experienced comparison.

Together with a sample-barcoded 5' primer, a J-beta primer mix was included in a second PCR lasting about 6 to 11 cycles. TCRdb recomputed calls from the 5' RACE reads with MiXCR, one row per CDR3 protein. The table has about 1,800,000 distinct CDR3 sequences, approximately 30% seen once; the top ten hold 7.7%. Details on this clonotype: Its target is unknown.

V shed 2 bases and J shed 4 bases, with 12 bases lying between them. The CDR3 sequence is 14 residues long. CDR1 SGHKS and CDR2 YYEKEE come from the germline V gene (reference sequence). The clonotype was recovered from a woman in her thirties in good health. This chain links TRBV5-5 with TRBJ1-1, with D possibly matching TRBD1 (5 bases). The source material was blood. Written as DNA, the CDR3 is TGTGCCAGCAGCTTCGGAGGGGCGAGCACTGAAGCTTTCTTT. As protein: CASSFGGASTEAFF. Full variable domain (outside the CDR3, taken from reference TRBV5-5 and TRBJ1-1): DAGVTQSPTHLIKTRGQQVTLRCSPISGHKSVSWYQQVLGQGPQFIFQYYEKEERGRGNFPDRFSARQFPNYSSELNVNALLLGDSALYLCASSFGGASTEAFFGQGTRLTVV.